The 10 T cell receptor beta chains below all came from one sample that was sequenced in a study of shared clonotypes between healthy human individuals (dated by TCRdb to between 2020 and 2021). The library was generated by the immunoSEQ multiplex PCR assay. TCRdb limited this immuneACCESS table to in-frame rearrangements with V and J called. A share of clones is missing; checked studies link under half to unresolved V genes, and the rest is unexplained. Recorded for this sample are roughly 890,000 clones; around 93% of them occurred a single time. The leading ten clones occupy approximately 25% of the sample. For the CD8 naive samples, CD45RO-negative cells were positively selected for CCR7, yielding a CD45RA+CCR7+ population from which TemRA cells were excluded. The sample was naive CD8+ T cells sorted from blood. The sample's cell subset or site label is to be understood as: CD45RA+CCR7+. These receptors came from a man aged 25 to 40 in good health.

This rearrangement joins TRBV27 to TRBJ2-2, with D perhaps TRBD1 (5 bases). The V gene's germline CDR1 is MNHEY and CDR2 SMNVEV (reference sequence). The CDR3 has 16 residues. With 4 bases removed from V and 0 bases from J, the gap between germline ends came to 12 bases. CDR3 sequence reads: CASSSRVHANTGELFF. In nucleotides, the CDR3 is TGTGCCAGCAGTTCCAGGGTTCACGCGAACACCGGGGAGCTGTTTTTT.

The J gene is TRBJ2-7, the V gene TRBV28; perhaps TRBD2 as D (6 bases). Trimming left V 5 bases short and J 3 bases short, with 17 bases between. CDR1 and CDR2 (germline): MDHEN, SYDVKM. This CDR3 spans 15 amino acids. CDR3 residues: CASSLPRGTHYEQYF. CDR3 DNA: TGTGCCAGCAGTCTTCCGCGCGGGACCCACTACGAGCAGTACTTC.

This sequence joins TRBV25-1 and TRBJ2-7; possible D gene TRBD2, 5 bases. CDR3 length: 13 amino acids. Germline assignment: CDR1 MGHDK and CDR2 SYGVNS. V shed 7 bases and J shed 2 bases, with 12 bases lying between them. The DNA for the CDR3 is TGTGCCAGCATCGGGAACCTGGCCTACGAGCAGTACTTC. This translates into CASIGNLAYEQYF.

The chain has TRBV27 and TRBJ2-7; 10 nucleotides match TRBD1. The V and J ends lost 7 bases and 3 bases, in that order; junction bases with no gene match: 9. CDR1 is MNHEY and CDR2 is SMNVEV in the germline V gene (reference sequence). This CDR3 region has 15 residues. CDR3 region: CASNARRTGGYEQYF. The CDR3 nucleotides read TGTGCCAGCAACGCTAGGCGGACAGGGGGCTACGAGCAGTACTTC.

The rearrangement links TRBV2 to TRBJ2-2; 13 nucleotides align to TRBD2. The CDR3 is 15 residues long. V was clipped by 10 bases and J by 1 base; unmatched bases: 3. Germline CDR1 reads SNHLY; CDR2 reads FYNNEI. The CDR3 DNA follows: TGTGCCACCAGACTAGCGGGAGGGAACACCGGGGAGCTGTTTTTT. It is translated as CATRLAGGNTGELFF.

The rearrangement uses TRBV6-5 and TRBJ2-1; D is uncertain. There are 13 residues in the CDR3. Germline lookup yields CDR1 MNHEY and CDR2 SVGAGI. The V gene lost 2 bases and the J gene lost 4 bases, with 6 bases spanning the gap. The CDR3 DNA is TGTGCCAGCAGTTACATAGCATACAATGAGCAGTTCTTC. Encoded protein: CASSYIAYNEQFF.

The rearrangement links TRBV9 to TRBJ2-7; maybe TRBD1 (6 bases). V lost 2 bases, J lost 0 bases, and 24 bases lay in between. Germline assignment: CDR1 SGDLS and CDR2 YYNGEE. This CDR3 spans 19 amino acids. The CDR3 spells CASSVVVRDTPINSYEQYF. The CDR3, as DNA: TGTGCCAGCAGCGTTGTCGTCCGGGACACACCAATCAACTCCTACGAGCAGTACTTC.

This clone showed up just once. CDR3 protein: CASSRSIPGDSSYNEQFF. The DNA of the CDR3 is TGTGCCAGCTCACGTTCTATCCCAGGGGACAGCTCCTACAATGAGCAGTTCTTC. This chain links TRBV18 with TRBJ2-1; TRBD1 matches 7 bases. Germline V gene data show CDR1 as KGHSH and CDR2 as LQKENI. This CDR3 is 18 amino acids long. Trimming took 4 bases from V and 0 from J; bases not matched to a gene: 12.

The genes are TRBV28 and TRBJ2-2; D call uncertain. Germline-derived CDR1 and CDR2 are MDHEN and SYDVKM. The V end was cut by 2 bases, the J end by 3 bases, with 10 bases between. The CDR3 is made up of 15 amino acids. CDR3 bases: TGTGCCAGCAGTTTAGGTCTTAGGGACACCGGGGAGCTGTTTTTT. This encodes CASSLGLRDTGELFF.

The rearrangement links TRBV10-1 to TRBJ2-1, with D hard to call. The CDR3 contains 15 residues. V gave up 4 bases and J gave up 0 bases, with 10 bases separating them. Germline V lookup: CDR1 WNHNN, CDR2 SYGVQD (reference sequence). CDR3 nucleotide sequence: TGCGCCAGCAGTGTTGACTCCAGCTCCTACAATGAGCAGTTCTTC. Its protein is CASSVDSSSYNEQFF.